This T cell receptor beta chain was sequenced for a study of blood T cell repertoires in COVID-19. The overall study: In each case, the material was cDNA or gDNA derived from T cells, B-cell-depleted T cells, or PBMCs.

V dropped 10 bases and J dropped 2 bases, with 18 bases sitting between them. CDR1 SNHLY and CDR2 FYNNEI come from the germline V gene. There are 15 residues in the CDR3. As processed by the authors: Using reference gene primer amplification, nucleated cell counts were estimated. Some clones are missing from TCRdb's copy, which holds only in-frame ones; the method was immunoSEQ multiplex PCR. From that table come the V and J calls and clone size; the DNA was used to work out D and trimming. The profile shows some 80,000 clones, about four fifths of them singletons. The receptor comes from a human donor in a cohort sampled during active COVID-19. Sequenced material: peripheral blood. The chain has TRBV2 and TRBJ1-5; D is undetermined. The DNA of the CDR3 is TGTGCCACCAGCTTTTCGGGAGTCGGCAATCAGCCCCAGCATTTT. This translates into CATSFSGVGNQPQHF.